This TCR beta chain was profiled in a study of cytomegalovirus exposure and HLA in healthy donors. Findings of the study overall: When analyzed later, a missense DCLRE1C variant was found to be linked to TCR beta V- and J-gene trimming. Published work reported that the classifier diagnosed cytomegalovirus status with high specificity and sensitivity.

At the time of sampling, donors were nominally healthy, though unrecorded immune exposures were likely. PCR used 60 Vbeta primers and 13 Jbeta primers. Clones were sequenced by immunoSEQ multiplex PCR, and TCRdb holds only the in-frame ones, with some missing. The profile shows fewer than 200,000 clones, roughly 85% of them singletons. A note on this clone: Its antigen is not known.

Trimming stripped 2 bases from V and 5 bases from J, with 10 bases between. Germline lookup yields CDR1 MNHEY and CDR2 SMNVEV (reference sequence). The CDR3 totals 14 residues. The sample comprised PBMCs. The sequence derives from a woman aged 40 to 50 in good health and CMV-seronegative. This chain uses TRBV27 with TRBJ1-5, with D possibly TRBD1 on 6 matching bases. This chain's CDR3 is CASSLNGQYQPQHF. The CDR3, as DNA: TGTGCCAGCAGTTTAAATGGACAGTATCAGCCCCAGCATTTT.